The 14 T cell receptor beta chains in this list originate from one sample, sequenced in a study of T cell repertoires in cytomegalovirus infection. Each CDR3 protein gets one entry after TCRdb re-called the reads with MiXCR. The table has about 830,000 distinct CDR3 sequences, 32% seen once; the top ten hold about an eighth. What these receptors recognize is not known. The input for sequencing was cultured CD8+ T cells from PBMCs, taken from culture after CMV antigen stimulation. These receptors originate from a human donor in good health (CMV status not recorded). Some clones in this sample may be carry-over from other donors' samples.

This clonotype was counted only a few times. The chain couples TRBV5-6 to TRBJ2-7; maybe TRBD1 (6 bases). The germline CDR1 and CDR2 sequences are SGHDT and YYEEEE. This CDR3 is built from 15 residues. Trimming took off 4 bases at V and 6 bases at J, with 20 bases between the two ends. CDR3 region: CASSVLLTGTPEQYF. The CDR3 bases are TGTGCCAGCAGCGTCTTACTCACAGGGACACCCGAGCAGTACTTC.

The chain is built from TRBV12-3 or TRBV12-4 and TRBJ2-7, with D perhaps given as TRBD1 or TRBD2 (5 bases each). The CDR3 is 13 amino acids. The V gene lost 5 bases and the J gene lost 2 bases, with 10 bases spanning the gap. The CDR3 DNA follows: TGTGCCAGCAGTGGGGACGGTCCCTACGAGCAGTACTTC. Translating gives CASSGDGPYEQYF.

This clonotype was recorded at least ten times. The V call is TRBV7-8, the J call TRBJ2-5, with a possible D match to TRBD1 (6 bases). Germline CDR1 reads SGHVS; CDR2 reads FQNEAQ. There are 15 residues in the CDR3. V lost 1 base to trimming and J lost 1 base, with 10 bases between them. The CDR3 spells CASSLGTGFQETQYF. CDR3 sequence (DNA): TGTGCCAGCAGCTTAGGCACAGGGTTCCAAGAGACCCAGTACTTC.

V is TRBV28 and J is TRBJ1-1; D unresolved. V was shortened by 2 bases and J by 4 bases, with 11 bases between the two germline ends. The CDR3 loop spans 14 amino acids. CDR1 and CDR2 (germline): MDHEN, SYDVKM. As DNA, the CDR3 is TGTGCCAGCAGTTTAGACGGGGTTGGCACTGAAGCTTTCTTT. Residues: CASSLDGVGTEAFF.

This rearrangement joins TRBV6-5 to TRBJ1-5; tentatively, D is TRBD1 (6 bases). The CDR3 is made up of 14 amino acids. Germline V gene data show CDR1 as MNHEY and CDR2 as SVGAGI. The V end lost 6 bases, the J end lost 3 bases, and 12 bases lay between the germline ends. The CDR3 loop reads CASRTTGTNQPQHF. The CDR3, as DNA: TGTGCCAGCAGGACTACAGGGACCAATCAGCCCCAGCATTTT.

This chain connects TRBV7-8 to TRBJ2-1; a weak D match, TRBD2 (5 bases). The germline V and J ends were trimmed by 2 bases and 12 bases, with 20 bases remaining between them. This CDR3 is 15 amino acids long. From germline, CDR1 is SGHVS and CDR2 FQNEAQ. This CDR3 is CASSLRRTFNEVQFF. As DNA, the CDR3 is TGTGCCAGCAGCTTACGACGGACTTTCAATGAAGTGCAGTTCTTC.

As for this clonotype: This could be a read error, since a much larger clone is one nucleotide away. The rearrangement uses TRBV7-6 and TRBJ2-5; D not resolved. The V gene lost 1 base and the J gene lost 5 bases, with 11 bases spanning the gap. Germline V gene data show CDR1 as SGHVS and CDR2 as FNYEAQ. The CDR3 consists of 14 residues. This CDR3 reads CASSLGGLHETQYF. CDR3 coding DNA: TGTGCCAGCAGCTTAGGCGGCTTACATGAGACCCAGTACTTC.

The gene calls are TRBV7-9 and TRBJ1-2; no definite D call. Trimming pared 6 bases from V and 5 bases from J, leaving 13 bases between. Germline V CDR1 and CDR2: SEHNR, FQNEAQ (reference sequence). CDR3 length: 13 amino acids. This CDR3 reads CASSKDDPYGYTF. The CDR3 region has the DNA TGTGCCAGCAGTAAGGACGACCCATATGGCTACACCTTC.

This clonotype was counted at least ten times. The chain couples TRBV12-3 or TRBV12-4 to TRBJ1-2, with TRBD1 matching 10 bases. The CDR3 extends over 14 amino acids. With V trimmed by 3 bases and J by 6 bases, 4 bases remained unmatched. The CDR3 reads CASSLGDRGDGYTF. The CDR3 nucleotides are TGTGCCAGCAGTTTGGGGGACAGGGGTGATGGCTACACCTTC.

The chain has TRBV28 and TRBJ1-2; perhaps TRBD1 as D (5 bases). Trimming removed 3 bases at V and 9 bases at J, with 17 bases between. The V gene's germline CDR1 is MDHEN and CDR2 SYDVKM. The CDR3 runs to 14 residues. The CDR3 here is CASSFQGIPDSYTF. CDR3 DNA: TGTGCCAGCAGTTTTCAGGGAATACCGGATAGCTACACCTTC.

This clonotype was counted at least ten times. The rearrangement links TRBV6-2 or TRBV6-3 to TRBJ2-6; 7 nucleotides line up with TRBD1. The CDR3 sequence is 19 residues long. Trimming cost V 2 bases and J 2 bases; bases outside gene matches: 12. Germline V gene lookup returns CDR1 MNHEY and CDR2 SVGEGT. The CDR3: CASSYLNRGKYAGANVLTF. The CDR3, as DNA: TGTGCCAGCAGTTACCTAAACAGGGGAAAATACGCTGGGGCCAACGTCCTGACTTTC.

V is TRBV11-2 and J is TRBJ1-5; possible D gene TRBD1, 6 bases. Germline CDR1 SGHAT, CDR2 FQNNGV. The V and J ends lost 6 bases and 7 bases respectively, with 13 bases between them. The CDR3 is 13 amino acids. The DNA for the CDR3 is TGTGCCAGCAGTACAGGGCCCGGACAGCCCCAGCATTTT. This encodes CASSTGPGQPQHF.

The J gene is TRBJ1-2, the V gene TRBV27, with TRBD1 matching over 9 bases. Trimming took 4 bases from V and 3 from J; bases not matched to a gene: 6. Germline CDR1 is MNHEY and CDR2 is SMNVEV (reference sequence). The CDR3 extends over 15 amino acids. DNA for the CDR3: TGTGCCAGCAGTTCGTACAGGGGGCCAGACTATGGCTACACCTTC. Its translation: CASSSYRGPDYGYTF.

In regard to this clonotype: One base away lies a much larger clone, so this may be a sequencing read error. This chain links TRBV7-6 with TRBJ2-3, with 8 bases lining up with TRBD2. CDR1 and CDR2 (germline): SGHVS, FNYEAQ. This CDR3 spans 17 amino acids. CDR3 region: CVSSLMAGGLSTDTQYF. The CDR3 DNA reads TGTGTCAGCAGCTTAATGGCGGGGGGTTTAAGCACAGATACGCAGTATTTT.